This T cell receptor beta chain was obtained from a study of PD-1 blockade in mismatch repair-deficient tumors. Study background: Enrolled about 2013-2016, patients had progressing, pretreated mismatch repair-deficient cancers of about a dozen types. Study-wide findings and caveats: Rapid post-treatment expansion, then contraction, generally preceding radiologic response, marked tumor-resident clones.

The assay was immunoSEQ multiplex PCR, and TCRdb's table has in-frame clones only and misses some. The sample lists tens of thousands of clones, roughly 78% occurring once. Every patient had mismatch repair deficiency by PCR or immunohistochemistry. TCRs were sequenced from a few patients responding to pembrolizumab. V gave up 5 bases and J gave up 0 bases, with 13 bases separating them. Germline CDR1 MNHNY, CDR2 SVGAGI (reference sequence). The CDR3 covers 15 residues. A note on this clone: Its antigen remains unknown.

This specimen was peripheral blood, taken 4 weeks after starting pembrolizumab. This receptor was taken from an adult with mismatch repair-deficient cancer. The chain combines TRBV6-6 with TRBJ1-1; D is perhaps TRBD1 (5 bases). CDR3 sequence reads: CASSQGPNMNTEAFF. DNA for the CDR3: TGTGCCAGCAGTCAGGGACCGAACATGAACACTGAAGCTTTCTTT.